This T cell receptor beta chain came from a study of blood T cell repertoires in COVID-19. Assay used: immunoSEQ multiplex PCR; TCRdb lists only in-frame clones, some missing. This repertoire shows over 150,000 clones, roughly four fifths found once; its top ten account for 2.5% to 3%. Germline V gene data show CDR1 as MDHEN and CDR2 as SYDVKM. There are 13 residues in the CDR3. V shed 4 bases and J 4 bases; nucleotides not matched to a gene: 3. The sequenced material came from peripheral blood. The rearrangement joins TRBV28 to TRBJ2-5, with 7 nucleotides matching TRBD1. This clonotype was obtained from an elderly woman with COVID-19, enrolled during active disease. CDR3 residues: CASSWGQLETQYF. CDR3 nucleotide sequence: TGTGCCAGCAGTTGGGGACAGTTAGAGACCCAGTACTTC. Variable domain in full (rest from reference TRBV28 and TRBJ2-5): DVKVTQSSRYLVKRTGEKVFLECVQDMDHENMFWYRQDPGLGLRLIYFSYDVKMKEKGDIPEGYSVSREKKERFSLILESASTNQTSMYLCASSWGQLETQYFGPGTRLLVL.